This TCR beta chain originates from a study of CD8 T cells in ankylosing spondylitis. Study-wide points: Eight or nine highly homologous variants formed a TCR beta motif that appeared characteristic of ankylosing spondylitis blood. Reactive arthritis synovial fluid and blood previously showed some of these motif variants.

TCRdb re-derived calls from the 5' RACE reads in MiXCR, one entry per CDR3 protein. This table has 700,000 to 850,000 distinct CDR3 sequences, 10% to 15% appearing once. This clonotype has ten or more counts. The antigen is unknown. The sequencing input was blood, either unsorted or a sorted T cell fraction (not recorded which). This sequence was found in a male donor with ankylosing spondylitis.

Here the CDR3 reads CASSWTELFYEQYF. DNA for the CDR3: TGTGCCAGCAGCTGGACGGAACTATTCTACGAGCAGTACTTC. The chain carries TRBV7-2 and TRBJ2-7; D gene uncertain. The CDR3 extends over 14 amino acids. Germline V lookup: CDR1 SGHTA, CDR2 FQGNSA. V lost 4 bases, J lost 3 bases, and 13 bases lay in between.